This T cell receptor (beta chain) was sequenced in a study of monozygotic twins with inflammatory bowel disease. Whole blood without T cell sorting served as the source of isolated total RNA. Using TCRalpha and TCRbeta cDNA, the researchers carried out two nested PCRs that lasted roughly 16 and 10 cycles. From its re-call of the 5' RACE reads, TCRdb lists each CDR3 protein once, without DNA. The sample shows approximately 120,000 distinct CDR3 sequences, and 9.5% to 15% sits with its ten largest clones. This CDR3 comprises 18 residues. CDR1 and CDR2 (germline): LGHNA, YSLEER. The chain recombines TRBV4-3 with TRBJ1-6; TCRdb returns TRBD1, unconfirmable since there is no DNA. This sequence was found in a human donor with ulcerative colitis or Crohn's disease, or a healthy co-twin of an affected twin (not recorded which). Sequencing was done on a sample of blood. The CDR3 spells CASSQDPPWSSYNSPLHF.